The 26 T cell receptor beta chains reported below all come from one sample, sequenced in a study of shared clonotypes between healthy human individuals. Produced via immunoSEQ multiplex PCR; TCRdb's table is partial and in-frame only. Of over 2 million clones listed, 85% to 95% are singletons. Sequencing was done on a sample of naive CD4+ T cells from PBMCs. Subset noted: CD45RA+ positively selected. The receptors here all came from a man aged 18 to 30 in good health. Some clones in this sample may be carry-over from other donors' samples.

The chain recombines TRBV10-3 with TRBJ2-1, with 9 nucleotides matching TRBD2. Germline V lookup: CDR1 ENHRY, CDR2 SYGVKD. CDR3 size: 15 residues. Trimming took 10 bases from V and 4 from J; bases not matched to a gene: 11. The CDR3: CATSPGLAVYNEQFF. The DNA of the CDR3 is TGTGCCACCTCCCCGGGACTAGCAGTATACAATGAGCAGTTCTTC.

The V gene is TRBV27, the J gene TRBJ1-1, with D tentatively TRBD1 (5 bases). Germline CDR1 reads MNHEY; CDR2 reads SMNVEV (reference sequence). The CDR3 loop spans 13 amino acids. The ends were cut back, 5 bases at V and 7 bases at J, with 14 bases in the middle. CDR3 loop: CASSLQFGGEAFF. The CDR3 coding sequence is TGTGCCAGCAGTCTCCAATTTGGGGGTGAAGCTTTCTTT.

The chain has TRBV27 and TRBJ2-2; D remains unclear. Trimming removed 6 bases from V and 5 bases from J, with 13 bases in between. Germline values: CDR1 MNHEY, CDR2 SMNVEV (reference sequence). The length of the CDR3 is 14 residues. CDR3: CASSWGQTTGELFF. The CDR3 bases are TGTGCCAGCAGCTGGGGTCAAACGACCGGGGAGCTGTTTTTT.

The V call is TRBV13, the J call TRBJ2-3, with TRBD1 identical over 9 bases. Germline V lookup: CDR1 PRHDT, CDR2 FYEKMQ (reference sequence). The CDR3 is made up of 16 amino acids. J gave up 4 bases and V 2 bases, and 7 bases lay outside the gene matches. In nucleotides, the CDR3 is TGTGCCAGCAGCTTATATGGGACAGGGAGGGCAGATACGCAGTATTTT. It translates to CASSLYGTGRADTQYF.

This clone was recorded only once. Other DNA sequences from this sample encode an identical CDR3 as well. The chain carries TRBV7-3 and TRBJ2-1; 9 bases line up with TRBD2. CDR3 length: 15 amino acids. CDR1 and CDR2 from the germline V gene are SGHTA and FQGTGA. The junction had 5 bases not matched to a gene; V was cut back by 2 bases and J by 6 bases. CDR3 DNA sequence: TGTGCCAGCAGCTTATTGGCGGGAGGGCCCAATGAGCAGTTCTTC. As protein: CASSLLAGGPNEQFF. The variable domain in full, completed from reference TRBV7-3 and TRBJ2-1, reads GAGVSQTPSNKVTEKGKYVELRCDPISGHTALYWYRQSLGQGPEFLIYFQGTGAADDSGLPNDRFFAVRPEGSVSTLKIQRTERGDSAVYLCASSLLAGGPNEQFFGPGTRLTVL.

The CDR3 region is CASSFRLAGDNEQFF. The CDR3 DNA reads TGTGCCAGCAGCTTCCGACTAGCGGGAGACAATGAGCAGTTCTTC. V and J are TRBV13 and TRBJ2-1; 12 positions match TRBD2. This CDR3 has 15 residues. CDR1 and CDR2 (germline): PRHDT, FYEKMQ (reference sequence). J lost 5 bases, V lost 3 bases, and 2 bases had no gene match.

To note about this clone: The junction departs from germline at one end; a sequencing error may be responsible. J is TRBJ2-3 and V is TRBV7-8, with 13 bases aligning to TRBD2. The length of the CDR3 is 16 residues. CDR1 is SGHVS and CDR2 is FQNEAQ in the germline V gene. The CDR3 DNA is TGTGCCAGCAACTTACTAGCGGGAGGGATCACAGATACGCAGTATTTT. Amino acids: CASNLLAGGITDTQYF.

The CDR3 sequence: CASSGGGETQYF. The CDR3 DNA sequence: TGTGCCAGCAGCGGGGGGGGAGAGACCCAGTACTTC. The chain combines TRBV11-2 with TRBJ2-5; the match to TRBD2 covers 7 bases. The CDR3 totals 12 residues. CDR1 and CDR2 (germline): SGHAT, FQNNGV. Losses at the gene ends were 5 bases for V and 4 bases for J; bases not matched to a gene: 1.

V gene TRBV6-5 combines with J gene TRBJ1-2; no clear D. The CDR3 loop spans 15 amino acids. Germline CDR1 reads MNHEY; CDR2 reads SVGAGI. V lost 5 bases and J lost 2, with 15 bases in between. Here the CDR3 DNA reads TGTGCCAGCAGTCCCCAGCGACACCTCAACTATGGCTACACCTTC. It specifies CASSPQRHLNYGYTF.

This clone has only one observation. J is TRBJ1-5 and V is TRBV19; D is possibly TRBD1 (5 bases). Trimming stripped 8 bases from V and 7 bases from J, with 12 bases between. The CDR3 spans 12 residues. Germline V gene sequence: CDR1 LNHDA, CDR2 SQIVND (reference sequence). This CDR3 is CASRDGVQPQHF. The DNA of the CDR3 is TGTGCCAGTCGGGACGGGGTACAGCCCCAGCATTTT. Full variable domain (remainder filled in from reference TRBV19 and TRBJ1-5): DGGITQSPKYLFRKEGQNVTLSCEQNLNHDAMYWYRQDPGQGLRLIYYSQIVNDFQKGDIAEGYSVSREKKESFPLTVTSAQKNPTAFYLCASRDGVQPQHFGDGTRLSIL.

The chain has TRBV4-3 and TRBJ2-1, with a possible D match to TRBD2 (6 bases). This CDR3 is 16 amino acids long. Per germline, CDR1 LGHNA and CDR2 YSLEER. Trimming pared 4 bases from V and 1 base from J, leaving 14 bases between. The CDR3 bases are TGCGCCAGCAGCCGTTTAGAGGCGGGATCCTACAATGAGCAGTTCTTC. Translating gives CASSRLEAGSYNEQFF.

The rearrangement uses TRBV6-1 and TRBJ2-4; possibly TRBD1 for D (6 bases). The CDR3 is 13 residues long. CDR1 MNHNS and CDR2 SASEGT come from the germline V gene. V dropped 4 bases and J dropped 6 bases, with 10 bases sitting between them. CDR3 residues: CASSGQGSNIQYF. CDR3 DNA: TGTGCCAGCAGTGGGCAGGGGTCAAACATTCAGTACTTC.

The chain combines TRBV7-2 with TRBJ1-1; TRBD1 might be the D (6 bases). The germline V gene has CDR1 SGHTA and CDR2 FQGNSA. The CDR3 contains 15 residues. The V end was cut by 5 bases, the J end by 1 base, with 14 bases between. The CDR3 loop is CASSPRGGANTEAFF. The CDR3 nucleotides read TGTGCCAGCAGCCCAAGGGGGGGGGCGAACACTGAAGCTTTCTTT.

In this sample, this clone turned up once. The chain joins TRBV29-1 to TRBJ2-5; possible D gene TRBD1, 7 bases. The CDR3 is 15 residues long. The V gene lost 7 bases and the J gene lost 0 bases, with 18 bases spanning the gap. Germline CDR1 SQVTM, CDR2 ANQGSEA. CDR3 nucleotides: TGCAGCGCCGACTCAGGAGGGGGCTACCAAGAGACCCAGTACTTC. Amino acids: CSADSGGGYQETQYF.

This clone was seen a single time. V and J are TRBV4-3 and TRBJ1-2; 10 bases align to TRBD1. The V gene's germline CDR1 is LGHNA and CDR2 YSLEER. J lost 4 bases, V lost 2 bases, and 7 bases had no gene match. CDR3 length: 16 amino acids. This CDR3 is CASSQLTGGRFYGYTF. In DNA form, the CDR3 reads TGCGCCAGCAGCCAACTGACAGGGGGCCGGTTCTATGGCTACACCTTC.

This clone was seen a handful of times. The chain links TRBV19 to TRBJ2-2, with a tentative D call TRBD1 (6 bases). In germline, CDR1 is LNHDA, CDR2 SQIVND (reference sequence). The CDR3 covers 16 residues. Trimming cost V 4 bases and J 0 bases, with 12 bases left between them. In DNA form, the CDR3 reads TGTGCCAGTAGTAAGGACAGCTCAGCGAACACCGGGGAGCTGTTTTTT. Amino acids: CASSKDSSANTGELFF.

J is TRBJ1-1 and V is TRBV12-5; the D gene is possibly TRBD1 (5 bases). V lost 0 bases and J 7 bases, leaving 18 bases between the germline ends. The CDR3 consists of 16 residues. From germline, CDR1 is LGHNT and CDR2 FRNRAP. As DNA, the CDR3 is TGTGCTAGTGGTTTGGTATTTGGGGCAGCTGGGGGTGAAGCTTTCTTT. Translated: CASGLVFGAAGGEAFF.

The chain links TRBV6-1 to TRBJ1-1, with D unresolved. The CDR3 is made up of 14 amino acids. Trimming removed 1 base from V and 3 bases from J, with 9 bases in between. Germline CDR1 is MNHNS and CDR2 is SASEGT. CDR3 protein: CASSEGRPDTEAFF. The CDR3 nucleotides are TGTGCCAGCAGTGAAGGGCGCCCAGACACTGAAGCTTTCTTT.

The chain joins TRBV2 to TRBJ2-7; no definite D call. V lost 6 bases and J 5 bases, leaving 5 bases between the germline ends. The CDR3 is 10 amino acids. Germline V gene lookup returns CDR1 SNHLY and CDR2 FYNNEI. The CDR3 DNA reads as TGTGCCAGCAGGAACCACGAGCAGTACTTC. The encoded protein is CASRNHEQYF.

Note on this clone: This sample includes further DNA sequences coding for the same CDR3. J is TRBJ1-5 and V is TRBV7-2; D is uncertain. Trimming took off 1 base at V and 5 bases at J, with 6 bases between the two ends. In germline, CDR1 is SGHTA, CDR2 FQGNSA. The CDR3 contains 13 residues. The CDR3 reads CASSLGWDQPQHF. In nucleotides, the CDR3 is TGTGCCAGCAGCTTAGGGTGGGATCAGCCCCAGCATTTT.

This clone was found once. J is TRBJ2-7 and V is TRBV5-6, with a possible D match to TRBD1 (7 bases). The V end was cut by 5 bases, the J end by 6 bases, with 18 bases between. CDR1 is SGHDT and CDR2 is YYEEEE in the germline V gene. CDR3 length equals 14 residues. The CDR3 protein is CASSYRGVGGEQYF. The CDR3 nucleotides read TGTGCCAGCAGTTACAGGGGAGTCGGGGGCGAGCAGTACTTC. The full variable domain, its missing parts supplied by reference TRBV5-6 and TRBJ2-7, is DAGVTQSPTHLIKTRGQQVTLRCSPKSGHDTVSWYQQALGQGPQFIFQYYEEEERQRGNFPDRFSGHQFPNYSSELNVNALLLGDSALYLCASSYRGVGGEQYFGPGTRLTVT.

J is TRBJ2-7 and V is TRBV7-3, with TRBD2 identical over 13 bases. CDR1 is SGHTA and CDR2 is FQGTGA in the germline V gene. This CDR3 is built from 19 residues. Losses at the gene ends were 0 bases for V and 5 bases for J; bases not matched to a gene: 13. The CDR3 here is CASSLTRGTGTSGTHEQYF. The CDR3 region has the DNA TGTGCCAGCAGCTTAACCCGTGGGACCGGGACTAGCGGGACCCACGAGCAGTACTTC.

This chain joins TRBV11-3 and TRBJ2-7; D perhaps matches TRBD1 (5 bases). Germline loops: CDR1 SGHNT, CDR2 YENEEA. This CDR3 is built from 12 residues. The ends were cut back, 5 bases at V and 6 bases at J, with 11 bases in the middle. CDR3 coding DNA: TGTGCCAGCAGCCGTACAGGACGCGAGCAGTACTTC. Protein: CASSRTGREQYF. The entire variable domain, with the rest obtained from reference TRBV11-3 and TRBJ2-7, is as follows: EAGVVQSPRYKIIEKKQPVAFWCNPISGHNTLYWYLQNLGQGPELLIRYENEEAVDDSQLPKDRFSAERLKGVDSTLKIQPAELGDSAVYLCASSRTGREQYFGPGTRLTVT.

This clone was observed once. The rearrangement links TRBV2 to TRBJ1-2; tentative D call: TRBD1 (5 bases). Germline-derived CDR1 and CDR2 are SNHLY and FYNNEI. Trimming stripped 3 bases from V and 3 bases from J, with 8 bases between. The CDR3 is made up of 13 amino acids. CDR3 coding DNA: TGTGCCAGCAGTGAGGGGGAGGACTATGGCTACACCTTC. This sequence encodes CASSEGEDYGYTF.

The rearrangement uses TRBV9 and TRBJ2-1; TRBD2 matches at 9 bases. J lost 6 bases, V lost 4 bases, and 11 bases had no gene match. This CDR3 has 16 residues. CDR1 SGDLS and CDR2 YYNGEE come from the germline V gene. The CDR3 coding sequence is TGTGCCAGCAGCCCCACCGGGGCTAGCGGGATCAATGAGCAGTTCTTC. It encodes CASSPTGASGINEQFF.

The chain is built from TRBV7-3 and TRBJ2-7; 10 positions agree with TRBD1. Germline loops: CDR1 SGHTA, CDR2 FQGTGA. The J segment lost 4 bases and the V segment lost 4 bases, leaving 7 bases of the junction unmatched. CDR3 length equals 15 residues. The CDR3 DNA sequence: TGTGCCAGCAGCTGGGCGACAGGGGGCCCATACGAGCAGTACTTC. Translation: CASSWATGGPYEQYF.